A selection of T cell receptor beta chains follows, all from one sample in a study of shared clonotypes between healthy human individuals. Sequencing was performed with immunoSEQ multiplex PCR; in TCRdb, only in-frame clones are kept and a portion is missing. This sample has 1,100,000 or so clones; 78% occur once, and the top ten carry 0.52%. Sequenced input: memory CD4+ T cells from PBMCs. Every receptor here comes from a man between 18 and 35 years old in good health. Some clones in this sample may be carry-over from other donors' samples. Both conserved end residues are part of each CDR3. A D gene is named only where the DNA matches it firmly. Some rows mark clone size as missing; the rest say once, few, many or name a class of expanded clone.

J: TRBJ1-3; D: TRBD1; size: .; V: TRBV5-1; DNA: TGCGCCAGCAGCCTCGACAGGGGAAGCTCTGGAAACACCATATATTTT; CDR3: CASSLDRGSSGNTIYF
J: TRBJ2-7; D: TRBD2; size: .; V: TRBV7-8; DNA: TGTGCCAGCAGCTTAGGTGTCCTCCGGGTAGCGGGAGTCTCCTACGAGCAGTACTTC; CDR3: CASSLGVLRVAGVSYEQYF
J: TRBJ2-1; D: .; size: .; V: TRBV7-9; DNA: TGTGCCAGCAGCACGCAAAGGGGATTTTTGGGGAATGAGCAGTTCTTC; CDR3: CASSTQRGFLGNEQFF
J: TRBJ2-7; D: TRBD1; size: .; V: TRBV5-1; DNA: TGCGCCAGCAGCGCCTCCGGGACAGAATCCTACGAGCAGTACTTC; CDR3: CASSASGTESYEQYF
J: TRBJ1-1; D: .; size: .; V: TRBV5-1; DNA: TGCGCCAGCAGACACCAGGAGAACACTGAAGCTTTCTTT; CDR3: CASRHQENTEAFF
J: TRBJ2-7; D: TRBD1; size: .; V: TRBV4-3; DNA: TGCGCCAGCAGCCTCCGACAGGGACCCTACGAGCAGTACTTC; CDR3: CASSLRQGPYEQYF
J: TRBJ2-2; D: .; size: .; V: TRBV10-3; DNA: TGTGCCATCAGGAGAGGCGGGGAGACAGGGTCAACCGGGGAGCTGTTTTTT; CDR3: CAIRRGGETGSTGELFF
J: TRBJ2-7; D: TRBD2; size: .; V: TRBV6-5; DNA: TGTGCCAGCAGCGGGACTAGCGGAAGTTTGCGTGAGCAGTACTTC; CDR3: CASSGTSGSLREQYF
J: TRBJ2-7; D: TRBD1; size: .; V: TRBV27; DNA: TGTGCCAGCAGTTTCGGACAGGCCCGTCTCCGCGAGCAGTACTTC; CDR3: CASSFGQARLREQYF
J: TRBJ1-1; D: .; size: .; V: TRBV6-4; DNA: TGTGCCAGCAGTGCCCAGACAGGTGTCACTGAAGCTTTCTTT; CDR3: CASSAQTGVTEAFF
J: TRBJ2-5; D: TRBD2; size: .; V: TRBV5-5; DNA: TGTGCCAGCAGCTCAAGACTAGCCCAAGAGACCCAGTACTTC; CDR3: CASSSRLAQETQYF
J: TRBJ2-7; D: .; size: once; V: TRBV28; DNA: TGTGCCAGCAGCCAACTAGCCTCGGAAGGATCCTACGAGCAGTACTTC; CDR3: CASSQLASEGSYEQYF
J: TRBJ2-7; D: .; size: .; V: TRBV7-9; DNA: TGTGCCAGCAGCCCACTAGGGGGGGTCTACGAGCAGTACTTC; CDR3: CASSPLGGVYEQYF
J: TRBJ2-1; D: .; size: .; V: TRBV9; DNA: TGTGCCAGCAGCGGCACAGTCTACAATGAGCAGTTCTTC; CDR3: CASSGTVYNEQFF
J: TRBJ1-1; D: .; size: .; V: TRBV27; DNA: TGTGCCAGCAGTTTAGACCGTCGGCACACTGAAGCTTTCTTT; CDR3: CASSLDRRHTEAFF
J: TRBJ2-7; D: TRBD2; size: .; V: TRBV4-2; DNA: TGTGCCAGCAGCCAAGATAGGGTAGCGGGTCACTCCTACGAGCAGTACTTC; CDR3: CASSQDRVAGHSYEQYF
J: TRBJ1-5; D: .; size: .; V: TRBV5-4; DNA: TGTGCCAGCAGCCAGGAGGGCTTCAGCCCCCAGCATTTT; CDR3: CASSQEGFSPQHF
J: TRBJ2-1; D: TRBD2; size: .; V: TRBV30; DNA: TGTGCCTGGAGTGTAGCCCGGACTAGCGGGAGTAAAAATGAGCAGTTCTTC; CDR3: CAWSVARTSGSKNEQFF
J: TRBJ1-2; D: TRBD1; size: few; V: TRBV29-1; DNA: TGCAGCGTTGAGGGGGGGACAGGACATGGCTACACCTTC; CDR3: CSVEGGTGHGYTF
J: TRBJ2-3; D: TRBD1; size: .; V: TRBV29-1; DNA: TGCAGCGCACTTGACCCGGGACAGGGAGTCTTAGATACGCAGTATTTT; CDR3: CSALDPGQGVLDTQYF
J: TRBJ2-3; D: TRBD1; size: .; V: TRBV6-5; DNA: TGTGCCAGCAGCTGGGACAGGGGAGGGGATACGCAGTATTTT; CDR3: CASSWDRGGDTQYF
J: TRBJ2-5; D: .; size: .; V: TRBV29-1; DNA: TGCAGCGCCCCAGGAGGGCCCGAGACCCAGTACTTC; CDR3: CSAPGGPETQYF
J: TRBJ2-3; D: .; size: .; V: TRBV5-1; DNA: TGCGCCAGCAGCCCGACGGCGACCTCAGATACGCAGTATTTT; CDR3: CASSPTATSDTQYF
J: TRBJ2-5; D: .; size: .; V: TRBV7-2; DNA: TGTGCCAGCAGCCCTCGGATGACCCAAGAGACCCAGTACTTC; CDR3: CASSPRMTQETQYF
J: TRBJ1-2; D: .; size: .; V: TRBV5-1; DNA: TGCGCCAGCAGCTTGGAGGCGGATTTTTATGGCTACACCTTC; CDR3: CASSLEADFYGYTF
J: TRBJ2-1; D: .; size: .; V: TRBV30; DNA: TGTGCCTGGAGTGGGGGGGGCATTTCCTACAATGAGCAGTTCTTC; CDR3: CAWSGGGISYNEQFF
J: TRBJ2-5; D: .; size: once; V: TRBV15; DNA: TGTGCCACCAGCAGAGATCCTGGGACATCAGAGACCCAGTACTTC; CDR3: CATSRDPGTSETQYF
J: TRBJ2-3; D: TRBD1; size: .; V: TRBV2; DNA: TGTGCCAGCAGTGCCGGGACAGTTAGAGATACGCAGTATTTT; CDR3: CASSAGTVRDTQYF
J: TRBJ2-5; D: .; size: .; V: TRBV7-2; DNA: TGTGCCAGCAGTCCCGATGAAACCCAGTACTTC; CDR3: CASSPDETQYF
J: TRBJ2-7; D: TRBD2; size: once; V: TRBV4-2; DNA: TGTGCCAGCAGCCACCCCGTGGGGACTACCTCCTACGAGCAGTACTTC; CDR3: CASSHPVGTTSYEQYF
J: TRBJ1-6; D: .; size: .; V: TRBV30; DNA: TGTGCTCTGAGTAGAGGTTATAATTCACCCCTCCACTTT; CDR3: CALSRGYNSPLHF
J: TRBJ1-2; D: .; size: .; V: TRBV6-5; DNA: TGTGCCAGCAGCCCTCCCCGGGGAGGGGCCTATGGCTACACCTTC; CDR3: CASSPPRGGAYGYTF
J: TRBJ2-6; D: .; size: .; V: TRBV19; DNA: TGTGCCAGTAGCCTCGAGGGAGGCGATAGCTCTGGGGCCAACGTCCTGACTTTC; CDR3: CASSLEGGDSSGANVLTF
J: TRBJ2-2; D: .; size: .; V: TRBV30; DNA: TGTGCCTGGAGTGTATACCCGAATTCCGGGGAGCTGTTTTTT; CDR3: CAWSVYPNSGELFF
J: TRBJ1-5; D: .; size: .; V: TRBV7-2; DNA: TGTGCCAGCAGCCTCGGCAGGGAGGGAGGACAGCCCCAGCATTTT; CDR3: CASSLGREGGQPQHF
J: TRBJ2-1; D: TRBD2; size: few; V: TRBV25-1; DNA: TGTGCCAGCAGTGAAAGCCTAGCGGGGCGTAATGAGCAGTTCTTC; CDR3: CASSESLAGRNEQFF
J: TRBJ1-3; D: .; size: .; V: TRBV6-1; DNA: TGTGCCAGCAGTGAAATGGTAGGGATCTCTGGAAACACCATATATTTT; CDR3: CASSEMVGISGNTIYF
J: TRBJ1-1; D: .; size: many; V: TRBV28; DNA: TGTGCCAGCACCCCCGCAGGGGTCATGAACACTGAAGCTTTCTTT; CDR3: CASTPAGVMNTEAFF
J: TRBJ2-7; D: .; size: .; V: TRBV7-2; DNA: TGCGCCAGCAGCCAAAACTGGGGCGACGAGCAGTACTTC; CDR3: CASSQNWGDEQYF
J: TRBJ2-7; D: TRBD1; size: .; V: TRBV9; DNA: TGTGCCAGCAGCCCCGGAAAGGGGGCATACGAGCAGTACTTC; CDR3: CASSPGKGAYEQYF
J: TRBJ2-7; D: .; size: .; V: TRBV7-8; DNA: TGTGCCAGCAGCCCAACAGGGTATATGTACGAGCAGTACTTC; CDR3: CASSPTGYMYEQYF
J: TRBJ2-2; D: .; size: few; V: TRBV7-8; DNA: TGTGCCAGCAGCTTCGACAGGACCTTCACCGGGGAGCTGTTTTTT; CDR3: CASSFDRTFTGELFF